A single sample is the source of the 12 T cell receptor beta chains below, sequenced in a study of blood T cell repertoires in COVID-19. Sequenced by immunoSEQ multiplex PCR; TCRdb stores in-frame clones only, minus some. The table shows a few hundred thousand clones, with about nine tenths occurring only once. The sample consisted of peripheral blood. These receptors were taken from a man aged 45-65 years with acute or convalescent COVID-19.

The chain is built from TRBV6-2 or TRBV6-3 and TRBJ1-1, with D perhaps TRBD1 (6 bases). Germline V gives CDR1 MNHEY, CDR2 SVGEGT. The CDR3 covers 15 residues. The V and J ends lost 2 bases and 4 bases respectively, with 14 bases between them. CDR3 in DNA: TGTGCCAGCAGTTACGGGGGGGCTGGGGGCACTGAAGCTTTCTTT. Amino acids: CASSYGGAGGTEAFF.

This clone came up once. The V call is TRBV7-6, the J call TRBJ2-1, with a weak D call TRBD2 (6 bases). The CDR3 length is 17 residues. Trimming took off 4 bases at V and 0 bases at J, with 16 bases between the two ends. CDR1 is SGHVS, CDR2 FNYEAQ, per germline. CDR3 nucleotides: TGTGCCAGCAGCTCCCCCGGGAGTTTGAGCTCCTACAATGAGCAGTTCTTC. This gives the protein CASSSPGSLSSYNEQFF.

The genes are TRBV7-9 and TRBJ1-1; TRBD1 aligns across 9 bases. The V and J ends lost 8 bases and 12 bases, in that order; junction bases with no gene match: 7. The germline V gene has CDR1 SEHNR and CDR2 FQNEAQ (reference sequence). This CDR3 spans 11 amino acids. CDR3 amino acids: CASAGDRASFF. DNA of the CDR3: TGTGCCAGCGCCGGGGACAGGGCATCTTTCTTT.

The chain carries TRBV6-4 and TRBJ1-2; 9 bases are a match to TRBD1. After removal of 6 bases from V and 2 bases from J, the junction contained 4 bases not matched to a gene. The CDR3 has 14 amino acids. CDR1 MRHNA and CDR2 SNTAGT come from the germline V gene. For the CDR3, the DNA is TGTGCCAGCAGCGCCGGGACAGGGAACTATGGCTACACCTTC. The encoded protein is CASSAGTGNYGYTF.

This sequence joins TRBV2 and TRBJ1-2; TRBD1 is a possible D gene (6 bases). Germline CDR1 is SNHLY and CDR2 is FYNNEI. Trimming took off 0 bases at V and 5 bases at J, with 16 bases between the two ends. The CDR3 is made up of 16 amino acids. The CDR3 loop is CASSEAGTTNGYGYTF. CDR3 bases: TGTGCCAGCAGTGAAGCCGGGACAACAAACGGTTATGGCTACACCTTC. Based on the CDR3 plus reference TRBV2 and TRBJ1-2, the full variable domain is EPEVTQTPSHQVTQMGQEVILRCVPISNHLYFYWYRQILGQKVEFLVSFYNNEISEKSEIFDDQFSVERPDGSNFTLKIRSTKLEDSAMYFCASSEAGTTNGYGYTFGSGTRLTVV.

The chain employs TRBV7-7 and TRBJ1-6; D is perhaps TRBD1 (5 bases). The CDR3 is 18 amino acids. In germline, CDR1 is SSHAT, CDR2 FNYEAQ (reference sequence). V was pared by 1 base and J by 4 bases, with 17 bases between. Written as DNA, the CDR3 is TGTGCCAGCAGCTTAGTCACAGGTCTCCCGTCGTATAATTCACCCCTCCACTTT. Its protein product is CASSLVTGLPSYNSPLHF.

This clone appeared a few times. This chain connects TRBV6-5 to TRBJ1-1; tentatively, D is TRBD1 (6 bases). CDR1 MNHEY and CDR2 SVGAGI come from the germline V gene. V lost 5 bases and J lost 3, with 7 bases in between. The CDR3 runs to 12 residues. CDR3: CASSTGYTEAFF. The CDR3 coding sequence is TGTGCCAGCAGTACAGGGTACACTGAAGCTTTCTTT.

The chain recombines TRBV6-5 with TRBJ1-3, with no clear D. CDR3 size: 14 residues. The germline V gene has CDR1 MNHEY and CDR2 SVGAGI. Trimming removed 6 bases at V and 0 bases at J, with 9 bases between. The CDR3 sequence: CASSRGLSGNTIYF. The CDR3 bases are TGTGCCAGCAGCCGTGGACTCTCTGGAAACACCATATATTTT.

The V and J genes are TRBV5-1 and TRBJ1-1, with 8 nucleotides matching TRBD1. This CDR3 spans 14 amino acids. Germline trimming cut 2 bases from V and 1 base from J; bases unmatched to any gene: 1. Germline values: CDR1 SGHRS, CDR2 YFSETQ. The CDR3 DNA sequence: TGCGCCAGCAGCTTCGACAGGGGGAACACTGAAGCTTTCTTT. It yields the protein CASSFDRGNTEAFF. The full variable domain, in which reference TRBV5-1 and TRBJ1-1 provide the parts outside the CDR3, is KAGVTQTPRYLIKTRGQQVTLSCSPISGHRSVSWYQQTPGQGLQFLFEYFSETQRNKGNFPGRFSGRQFSNSRSEMNVSTLELGDSALYLCASSFDRGNTEAFFGQGTRLTVV.

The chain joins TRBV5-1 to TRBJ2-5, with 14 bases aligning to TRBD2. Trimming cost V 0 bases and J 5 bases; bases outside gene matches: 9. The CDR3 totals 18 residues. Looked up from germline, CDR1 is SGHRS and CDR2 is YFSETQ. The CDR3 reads CASSLGGLAGGLGETQYF. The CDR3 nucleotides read TGCGCCAGCAGCTTGGGTGGACTAGCGGGGGGCCTGGGGGAGACCCAGTACTTC.

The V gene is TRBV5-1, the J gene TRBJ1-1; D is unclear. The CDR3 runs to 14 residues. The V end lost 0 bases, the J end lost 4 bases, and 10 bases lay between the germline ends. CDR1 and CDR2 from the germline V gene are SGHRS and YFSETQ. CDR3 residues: CASSLDRIGTEAFF. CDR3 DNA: TGCGCCAGCAGCTTGGACAGAATCGGCACTGAAGCTTTCTTT.

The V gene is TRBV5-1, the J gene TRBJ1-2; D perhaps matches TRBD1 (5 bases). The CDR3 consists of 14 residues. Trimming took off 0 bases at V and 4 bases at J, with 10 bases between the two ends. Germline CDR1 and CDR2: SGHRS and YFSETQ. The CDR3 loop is CASSLDGTTYGYTF. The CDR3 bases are TGCGCCAGCAGCTTGGATGGGACTACCTATGGCTACACCTTC.